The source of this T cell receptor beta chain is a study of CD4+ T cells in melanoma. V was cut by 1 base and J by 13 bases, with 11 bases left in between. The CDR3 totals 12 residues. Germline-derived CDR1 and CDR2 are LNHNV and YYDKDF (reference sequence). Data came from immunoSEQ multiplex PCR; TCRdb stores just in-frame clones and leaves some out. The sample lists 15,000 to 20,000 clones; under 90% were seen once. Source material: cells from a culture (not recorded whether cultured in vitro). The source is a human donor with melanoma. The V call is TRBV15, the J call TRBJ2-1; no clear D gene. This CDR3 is CATSRVGVTQFF. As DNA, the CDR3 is TGTGCCACCAGCAGAGTTGGGGTCACCCAGTTCTTC.